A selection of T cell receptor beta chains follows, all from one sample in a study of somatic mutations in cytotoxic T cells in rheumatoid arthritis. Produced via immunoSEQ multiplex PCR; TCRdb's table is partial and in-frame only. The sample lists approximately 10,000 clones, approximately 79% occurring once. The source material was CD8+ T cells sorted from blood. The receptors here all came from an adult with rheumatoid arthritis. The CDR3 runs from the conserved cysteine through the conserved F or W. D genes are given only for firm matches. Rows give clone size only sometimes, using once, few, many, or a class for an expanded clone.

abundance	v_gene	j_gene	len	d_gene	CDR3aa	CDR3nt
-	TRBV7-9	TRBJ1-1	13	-	CASSLKSNTEAFF	TGTGCCAGCAGCTTGAAATCGAACACTGAAGCTTTCTTT
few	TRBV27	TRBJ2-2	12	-	CASSPDTGELFF	TGTGCCAGCAGTCCAGACACCGGGGAGCTGTTTTTT
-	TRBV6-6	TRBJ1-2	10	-	CATSAYGYTF	TGTGCCACCTCGGCGTATGGCTACACCTTC
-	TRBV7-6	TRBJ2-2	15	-	CASSFTTGYTGELFF	TGTGCCAGCAGCTTTACCACTGGTTACACCGGGGAGCTGTTTTTT
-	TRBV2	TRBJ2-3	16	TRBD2	CASSERLAGVADTQYF	TGTGCCAGCAGTGAAAGGCTAGCGGGGGTCGCAGATACGCAGTATTTT
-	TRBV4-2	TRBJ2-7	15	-	CASSQDQGPPYEQYF	TGTGCCAGCAGCCAAGATCAGGGGCCCCCCTACGAGCAGTACTTC
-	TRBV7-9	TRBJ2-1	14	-	CASTWVAGLNEQFF	TGTGCCAGCACCTGGGTGGCGGGACTGAATGAGCAGTTCTTC
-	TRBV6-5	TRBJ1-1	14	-	CASRPQALATEAFF	TGTGCCAGCAGACCCCAGGCTCTGGCCACTGAAGCTTTCTTT
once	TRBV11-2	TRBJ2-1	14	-	CASSLSTVGNEQFF	TGTGCCAGCAGCTTATCGACGGTGGGGAATGAGCAGTTCTTC
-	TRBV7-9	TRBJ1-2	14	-	CASSNEQGYDGYTF	TGTGCCAGCAGCAACGAACAGGGCTACGATGGCTACACCTTC
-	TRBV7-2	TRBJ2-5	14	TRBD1	CASSSGTGEGGLNF	TGTGCCAGCAGCTCTGGGACAGGGGAAGGGGGGTTGAACTTC
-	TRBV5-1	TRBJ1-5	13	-	CASSLLGEQPQHF	TGCGCCAGCAGCTTGTTGGGGGAACAGCCCCAGCATTTT
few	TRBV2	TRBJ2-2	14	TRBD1	CASMPGQGLGELFF	TGTGCCAGCATGCCGGGACAGGGTCTCGGGGAGCTGTTTTTT
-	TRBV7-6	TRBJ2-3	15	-	CASSLTQGIGDTQYF	TGTGCCAGCAGCTTAACACAGGGTATCGGAGATACGCAGTATTTT
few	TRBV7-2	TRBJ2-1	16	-	CASSLAVGGQYNEQFF	TGTGCCAGCAGCTTAGCCGTGGGCGGTCAATACAATGAGCAGTTCTTC
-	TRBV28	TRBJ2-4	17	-	CASSSRSANVAKNIQYF	TGTGCCAGTAGTTCCCGGTCCGCAAATGTAGCCAAAAACATTCAGTACTTC
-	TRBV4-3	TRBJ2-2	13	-	CASSQREAGELFF	TGCGCCAGCAGCCAGAGGGAGGCCGGGGAGCTGTTTTTT
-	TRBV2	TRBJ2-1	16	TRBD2	CASSETSGRFIDEQFF	TGTGCCAGCAGTGAGACTAGCGGGAGGTTTATTGATGAGCAGTTCTTC
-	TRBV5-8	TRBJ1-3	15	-	CASSIGTSARNTIYF	TGTGCCAGCAGCATCGGGACATCGGCCCGTAACACCATATATTTT
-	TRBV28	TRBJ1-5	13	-	CASRLTGSPPQHF	TGTGCCAGCAGACTAACAGGGTCCCCGCCCCAGCATTTT
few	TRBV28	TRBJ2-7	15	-	CASSPGTTILHEQYF	TGTGCCAGCAGCCCCGGGACAACAATCCTCCACGAGCAGTACTTC
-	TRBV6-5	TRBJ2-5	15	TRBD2	CASSSISGSEETQYF	TGTGCCAGCAGTTCAATCAGCGGGAGCGAAGAGACCCAGTACTTC
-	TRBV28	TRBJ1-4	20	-	CASSFYSRRGSAETNEKLFF	TGTGCCAGCAGTTTTTACTCCCGACGAGGGTCGGCGGAAACTAATGAAAAACTGTTTTTT
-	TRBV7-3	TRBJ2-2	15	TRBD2	CASSFGSGSTGELFF	TGTGCCAGCAGCTTCGGAAGCGGGAGCACCGGGGAGCTGTTTTTT
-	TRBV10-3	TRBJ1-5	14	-	CAIRADGFNQPQHF	TGTGCCATCAGGGCGGACGGCTTCAATCAGCCCCAGCATTTT
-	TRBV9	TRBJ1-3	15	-	CASSVGGDSGNTIYF	TGTGCCAGCAGCGTAGGGGGCGACTCTGGAAACACCATATATTTT
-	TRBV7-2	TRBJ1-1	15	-	CASSLSFWGNTEAFF	TGTGCCAGCAGCTTATCCTTTTGGGGCAACACTGAAGCTTTCTTT
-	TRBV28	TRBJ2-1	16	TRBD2	CASSRPRLAGDNEQFF	TGTGCCAGCAGTAGACCCCGACTAGCGGGAGATAATGAGCAGTTCTTC
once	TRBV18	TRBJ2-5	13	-	CASSPSTEETQYF	TGTGCCAGCTCACCATCAACAGAAGAGACCCAGTACTTC
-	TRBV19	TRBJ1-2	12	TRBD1	CATTGQGWGYTF	TGTGCCACCACGGGACAGGGCTGGGGCTACACCTTC
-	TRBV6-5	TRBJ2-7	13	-	CASSLLMGYEQYF	TGTGCCAGCAGTTTACTCATGGGCTACGAGCAGTACTTC
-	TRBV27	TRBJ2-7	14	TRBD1	CASSAQGAFYEQYF	TGTGCCAGCAGTGCACAGGGGGCGTTCTACGAGCAGTACTTC
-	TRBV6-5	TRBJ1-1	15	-	CASSYSYAMNTEAFF	TGTGCCAGCAGTTACTCATACGCCATGAACACTGAAGCTTTCTTT
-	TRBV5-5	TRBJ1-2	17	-	CASSFWGGTPDAGGYTF	TGTGCCAGCAGCTTTTGGGGCGGGACTCCCGACGCGGGGGGCTACACCTTC
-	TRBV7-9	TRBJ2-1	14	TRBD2	CASSFTSGWNEQFF	TGTGCCAGCAGCTTTACTAGCGGGTGGAATGAGCAGTTCTTC
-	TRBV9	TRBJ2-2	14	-	CASSFLGGTGELFF	TGTGCCAGCAGCTTTCTCGGGGGAACCGGGGAGCTGTTTTTT
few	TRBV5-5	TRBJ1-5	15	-	CASNPTGLRNQPQHF	TGTGCCAGCAACCCTACAGGGCTGCGCAATCAGCCCCAGCATTTT
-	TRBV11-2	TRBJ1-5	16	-	CASSSYQGPGNQPQHF	TGTGCCAGCAGCTCATATCAAGGGCCCGGCAATCAGCCCCAGCATTTT
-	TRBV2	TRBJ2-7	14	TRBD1	CASQPGQVNYEQYF	TGTGCCAGCCAACCGGGACAGGTAAACTACGAGCAGTACTTC
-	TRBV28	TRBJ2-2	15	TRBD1	CASSSDRVGTGELFF	TGTGCCAGCAGTTCGGACAGGGTGGGAACCGGGGAGCTGTTTTTT
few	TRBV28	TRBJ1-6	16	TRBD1	CASSPIRDRGDSPLHF	TGTGCCAGCAGCCCGATACGGGACAGGGGAGATTCACCCCTCCACTTT
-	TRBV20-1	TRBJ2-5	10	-	CSARQETQYF	TGCAGTGCTAGGCAAGAGACCCAGTACTTC